The sequence of this T cell receptor beta chain was determined in a study of OX40 agonist ivuxolimab in advanced cancers. Patients with a history of autoimmune disease or on systemic immunosuppression were excluded. The table came from immunoSEQ multiplex PCR; TCRdb's copy has only in-frame clones and leaves some out. The sample lists some 40,000 clones; 90% to 95% were seen once. CDR1 is SGDLS and CDR2 is YYNGEE in the germline V gene. The CDR3 contains 15 residues. Trimming stripped 0 bases from V and 3 bases from J, with 11 bases between. The origin of this receptor is an adult with an advanced solid tumor such as melanoma, head and neck, liver or kidney cancer. This specimen was CD4+ or CD8+ T cells sorted from blood, taken in a trial of the OX40 agonist ivuxolimab. The V gene is TRBV9, the J gene TRBJ2-3; perhaps TRBD2 as D (5 bases). CDR3 loop: CASSVGGAPTDTQYF. CDR3 DNA: TGTGCCAGCAGCGTAGGGGGAGCCCCAACAGATACGCAGTATTTT.